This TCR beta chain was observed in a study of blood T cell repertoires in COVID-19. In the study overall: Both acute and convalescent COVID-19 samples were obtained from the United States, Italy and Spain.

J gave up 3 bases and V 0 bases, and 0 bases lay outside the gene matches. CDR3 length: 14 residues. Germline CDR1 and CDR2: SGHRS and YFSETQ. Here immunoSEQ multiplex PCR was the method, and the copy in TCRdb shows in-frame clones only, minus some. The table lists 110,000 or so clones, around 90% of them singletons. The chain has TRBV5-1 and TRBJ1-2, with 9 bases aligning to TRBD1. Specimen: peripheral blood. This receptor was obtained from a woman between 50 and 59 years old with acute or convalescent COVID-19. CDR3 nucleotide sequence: TGCGCCAGCAGCTTGGGGGACAGGGACTATGGCTACACCTTC. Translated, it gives CASSLGDRDYGYTF.